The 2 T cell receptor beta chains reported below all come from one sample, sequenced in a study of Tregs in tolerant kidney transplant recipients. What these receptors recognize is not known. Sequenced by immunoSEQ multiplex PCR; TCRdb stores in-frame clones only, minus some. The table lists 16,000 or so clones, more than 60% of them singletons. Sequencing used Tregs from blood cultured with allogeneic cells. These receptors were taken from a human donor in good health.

In DNA, the CDR3 is TGTGCCAGCTCGACCTACAGTGTCTCTGGGGCCAACGTCCTGACTTTC. Its protein is CASSTYSVSGANVLTF. This chain connects TRBV18 to TRBJ2-6; no reliable D call. CDR3 size: 16 residues. With 6 bases removed from V and 0 bases from J, the gap between germline ends came to 12 bases. CDR1 is KGHSH and CDR2 is LQKENI in the germline V gene.

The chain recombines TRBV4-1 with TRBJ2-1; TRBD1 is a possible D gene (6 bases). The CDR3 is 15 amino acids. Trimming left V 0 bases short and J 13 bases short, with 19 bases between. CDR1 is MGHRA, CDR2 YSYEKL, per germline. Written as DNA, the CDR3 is TGCGCCAGCAGCCAAGAAGTATGGGACACCTATAAACAGTTCTTC. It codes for CASSQEVWDTYKQFF.